The rows below give T cell receptor beta chains drawn from one sample of a study of shared clonotypes between healthy human individuals. Measured with immunoSEQ multiplex PCR; TCRdb has only the in-frame clones, and not every one. The top ten clones hold about 0.13% of a sample with roughly 2.5 million clones, about 92% of them seen once. Material: naive CD4+ T cells sorted from blood. These receptors were obtained from a man between 18 and 29 years old in good health. Both conserved end residues are part of each CDR3. Each record gives: clone size, V gene, J gene, D gene, CDR3 protein. A D gene is named only where the DNA matches it firmly. Clone size is not always given. Where it is, it says once, few, many or a class for expanded clones.

few,TRBV11-2,TRBJ2-7,TRBD2,CASSPRLAGLNEQYF
.,TRBV27,TRBJ2-7,TRBD1,CASSVQGGVHEQYF
few,TRBV9,TRBJ1-3,.,CASSPGDFSGNTIYF
.,TRBV10-3,TRBJ2-7,.,CAIRGAVYEQYF
few,TRBV9,TRBJ1-1,TRBD1,CASRRQGAEAFF
.,TRBV28,TRBJ2-1,.,CASSFGQYNEQFF
.,TRBV5-4,TRBJ2-6,.,CASSSKGDNVLTF
.,TRBV4-1,TRBJ2-2,.,CASSHRRTNTGELFF
.,TRBV10-3,TRBJ1-5,TRBD1,CATSGQGTQPQHF
.,TRBV5-1,TRBJ2-1,.,CASSLGGQRSSYNEQFF
.,TRBV10-2,TRBJ1-1,.,CASSEVIPLAFF
.,TRBV5-1,TRBJ2-5,TRBD2,CASSSGTKKETQYF
.,TRBV4-3,TRBJ1-6,.,CASSLVGNSPLHF
.,TRBV6-1,TRBJ1-5,.,CASSDDGQLRGQPQHF
few,TRBV5-1,TRBJ2-7,.,CASSLEGSSYEQYF
.,TRBV6-6,TRBJ1-5,.,CASSYSQGGNQPQHF
.,TRBV2,TRBJ2-7,.,CASSVEGGYEQYF
.,TRBV21-1,TRBJ2-3,.,CASSKEGSGGARTDTQYF
.,TRBV27,TRBJ2-1,TRBD2,CASRLAGANIGSGEQFF
.,TRBV10-1,TRBJ2-3,.,CASSDGLRSTDTQYF
few,TRBV2,TRBJ1-2,.,CASSEDQGLNYGYTF
.,TRBV6-1,TRBJ2-2,TRBD1,CASSWTGGDGELFF
.,TRBV6-5,TRBJ2-3,.,CASSYSGGTQYF
.,TRBV30,TRBJ2-3,.,CAWSKLGPGDTQYF
once,TRBV7-3,TRBJ2-3,TRBD2,CASSLSSGGATTQYF
.,TRBV6-1,TRBJ1-1,.,CASSEATRLEAFF
.,TRBV30,TRBJ1-1,.,CAWNHLGNTEAFF
.,TRBV10-2,TRBJ2-1,TRBD2,CASRGAGINEQFF
.,TRBV6-6,TRBJ1-6,TRBD1,CASSYGLDREGSPLHF
.,TRBV6-5,TRBJ2-7,TRBD2,CASSYFRGGEQYF
.,TRBV28,TRBJ1-5,TRBD1,CASWTGKQPQHF
.,TRBV5-1,TRBJ2-7,.,CASSLPDRSDEQYF
.,TRBV10-3,TRBJ2-2,.,CAISVFRELFF
.,TRBV16,TRBJ1-1,.,CASSQLGGYDTEAFF
.,TRBV19,TRBJ2-7,.,CASSIQGNPSYEQYF
.,TRBV7-2,TRBJ2-3,TRBD2,CASSFRTSGRVDTQYF
.,TRBV19,TRBJ1-1,.,CASSLGEVDTEAFF
.,TRBV7-2,TRBJ2-7,.,CASSFFQEKPRHF
.,TRBV28,TRBJ2-3,.,CASSLGTASTDTQYF
.,TRBV2,TRBJ2-4,.,CASSGTIGPKNIQYF
.,TRBV7-2,TRBJ1-1,TRBD1,CASSRQGFLAFF
.,TRBV4-1,TRBJ1-2,TRBD1,CASSYGQGDFYGYTF
.,TRBV7-3,TRBJ1-5,.,CASSNRGQPALLNQPQHF
.,TRBV6-5,TRBJ1-5,TRBD1,CASSPRQGDQPQHF
.,TRBV7-9,TRBJ1-1,.,CASSDLTRTEAFF
.,TRBV19,TRBJ1-2,.,CASTLLGGNYGYTF
.,TRBV7-2,TRBJ1-4,TRBD1,CASSSQQGSEKLFF
.,TRBV29-1,TRBJ1-5,TRBD1,CSVAGQGAAPQHF
.,TRBV4-2,TRBJ1-4,.,CASSRVGSGGIATNEKLFF
once,TRBV28,TRBJ2-3,.,CASNVPQRATDTQYF
.,TRBV5-1,TRBJ2-2,.,CASSLAGGGAEGELFF
.,TRBV19,TRBJ1-3,TRBD1,CASRTRTGAGNTIYF
.,TRBV5-1,TRBJ2-6,.,CASSLAGSSGANVLTF
.,TRBV7-6,TRBJ1-5,TRBD1,CASSLGDRGNQPQHF
few,TRBV5-4,TRBJ2-7,.,CASSLGALGAGEQYF